This T cell receptor beta chain was captured by sequencing in a study of shared clonotypes between healthy human individuals (TCRdb year 2020). About the study as a whole: A few men and two women, aged 18 to 49 years, made up the cohort. For each donor, three plates each were used for CD4 naive and CD4 memory, two plates were used for CD8 naive, and one plate was used for CD8 memory. To estimate repertoire size and how much clonotype sharing occurs between individuals, the study deeply sequenced the blood TCR repertoires of 4 to 6 healthy adults. Different laboratories and diverse techniques were used to prepare libraries and sequence TCR repertoires, to increase sequencing depth and limit assay-specific biases. Per donor, leukapheresis produced somewhere between about 0.94 and 9 billion PBMCs.

Study-wide conclusions, independent of this receptor: Even with the large sequencing depth, rarefaction of the sorted-subset datasets indicated that sequencing was incomplete. Sampling was restricted to blood, and TCR repertoires in tissues likely differ from the TCR repertoires found in blood. Because the study included a small number of donors, the genetic and exposure-history diversity represented was limited. Across a handful of donors, approximately 5% of naive CD4, over 3% of naive CD8, 2% to 2.5% of memory CD4, and 0.4% of memory CD8 clonotypes were shared. Clonotypes shared by all four sorted-subset donors showed higher generation probabilities than non-shared clonotypes. Naive subsets generally had larger estimated clonotype richness than memory subsets did. Pairwise subsampling indicated that sequencing depth was expected to affect the degree of clonotype sharing among donors.

TCR CDR3 regions were amplified from genomic DNA by multiplex PCR using the deep immunoSEQ assay. For each cell subset, the extracted genomic DNA was distributed evenly across all wells of several immunoSEQ 96-well plates, and each plate served as one replicate. Each replicate PCR for sorted subsets received around 0.2 ug genomic DNA, equal to around 32,000 T cell genomes. The purified libraries were quantified using a Qubit 3.0 fluorometer, sized with a Bioanalyzer 2100, and then quantified again using the KAPA Library Quantification kit. Every immunoSEQ 96-well plate was sequenced on a dedicated single-read 150-cycle Illumina NextSeq 550 flow cell. The study's own analysis went as follows. The immunoSEQ output contained only junctional sequences without quality scores, so filtering could not match that applied to full-length reads. To assign V/J genes and CDR3, sequences were annotated against IMGT germline references using PyIR, a Python wrapper for IgBLAST v1.9. Reads were removed for weak V/J assignments (E-value above 1e-6), missing CDR3, stop codons, out-of-frame junctions, or ambiguous translated residues. A V3J clonotype was defined by an identical inferred V gene, J gene, and CDR3 amino acid sequence. Percentage overlap between repertoires was calculated by dividing the number of shared unique clonotypes by the size of the smaller repertoire. Repertoire richness was assessed with RTK rarefaction, the Chao1 estimator, and Recon v2.1 estimates of unobserved clonotypes. Generation probabilities for all TCRbeta clonotypes obtained by the gDNA method from a handful of donors were computed using OLGA. TCRdb obtained this table from immuneACCESS and retained in-frame rearrangements with V and J assigned. These tables miss some clones; where compared with another copy, unresolved V genes account for less than half of the shortfall, and the remainder is unexplained. V and J calls and clone size follow that table, whereas D and trimming were derived from the DNA. The sample data list millions of clones, and roughly 94% of these were observed just once. More than 0.1% of the sample lies in the top ten.

Points on this clone: It has no known antigen specificity. Per-base quality was not reported, and no clone a single base away is much larger than it.

Healthy HIV-negative adults with no recently reported acute infections or vaccinations were included as donors. Only Caucasian adults living in Nashville, Tennessee, USA were represented among the donors. Magnetic negative selection was used to enrich CD4+ T cells, after which naive cells were positively selected on CD45RA and the negative fraction became the memory subset. After blood collection by leukapheresis, PBMCs were isolated using Ficoll-Histopaque density gradient centrifugation and then cryopreserved in the vapor phase of liquid nitrogen. Analytical flow cytometry was used to check the purity and quantity of each magnetically sorted T cell population. Genomic DNA was isolated from each sorted fraction and quantified by UV absorbance on a Nanodrop 2000c. The source is a man aged 18 to 30 in good health. Specimen: naive CD4+ T cells sorted from blood. The cell subset or site label of this sample denotes: CD45RA+ positively selected.

The nucleotides read TGCGCCAGCAGCTTGGCCAGGGAGTATTGGAATGAGCAGTTCTTC. Its amino acids are CASSLAREYWNEQFF. This sequence uses TRBV5-1 and TRBJ2-1; the D gene is tentatively TRBD1 or TRBD2, each matching 5 bases. Including the terminal cysteine and phenylalanine, the CDR3 comprises 15 residues. Just the 45-base CDR3 DNA is kept, in frame starting at base 1. From a lookup of the germline V gene, CDR1 and CDR2 are SGHRS and YFSETQ. V loses 0 bases of germline sequence and J loses 7 bases, and the interval between the two ends is 14 bases. Reference TRBV5-1 and TRBJ2-1 proteins supply the regions before and after the CDR3; the full variable domain is: KAGVTQTPRYLIKTRGQQVTLSCSPISGHRSVSWYQQTPGQGLQFLFEYFSETQRNKGNFPGRFSGRQFSNSRSEMNVSTLELGDSALYLCASSLAREYWNEQFFGPGTRLTVL.